This TCR beta chain comes out of a study of beta chain features in type 1 diabetes. V lost 10 bases to trimming and J lost 0 bases, with 6 bases between them. The CDR3 runs to 11 residues. Looked up from germline, CDR1 is SEHNR and CDR2 is FQNEAQ (reference sequence). Study observations and caveats: Shorter templates might be favored by PCR, equally in patients and controls.

One heparinised blood draw averaging about 116 mL was given by each donor. Sequenced material consisted of expressed TCRB transcripts (all of the isolated RNA was reverse transcribed). Data came from immunoSEQ multiplex PCR; TCRdb stores just in-frame clones and leaves some out. The table includes over 150,000 clones, 7.5% to 10% detected once. A word on this clone: The antigen remains undetermined.

Specimen: central memory CD4+ T cells from blood. The chain couples TRBV7-9 to TRBJ1-1; D ambiguous. The TCR sequence derives from a man between 18 and 29 years old in good health. Here the CDR3 reads CAIVMNTEAFF. CDR3 nucleotides: TGTGCCATCGTAATGAACACTGAAGCTTTCTTT.